What follows are 5 T cell receptor beta chains derived from one specimen sequenced in a study. TCRdb reprocessed the RT-PCR reads via MiXCR and lists one record per CDR3 protein. The sample contains about 6,500 distinct CDR3 sequences, roughly 92% of which appear only once. Specimen: memory CD4+ T cells from blood. Source of these receptors: a female donor in good health, serving as a healthy control.

Comments on this clonotype: In a library made to pick up alpha chains, this beta chain is a stray read with a size that means little. The CDR3 bases are TGTGCCAGCATCGCCTCACAGGGGGTCGGGGACACTGAAGCTTTCTTT. Translated, it gives CASIASQGVGDTEAFF. The chain employs TRBV12-3 or TRBV12-4 and TRBJ1-1, with TRBD1 matching 8 bases. The V and J ends lost 7 bases and 3 bases, in that order; junction bases with no gene match: 13. The length of the CDR3 is 16 residues.

Worth noting for this clonotype: The library was designed around alpha chains, so this beta chain is a stray read whose abundance carries little weight. The genes are TRBV6-5 and TRBJ1-1; D is possibly TRBD1 (5 bases). V was trimmed by 2 bases and J by 5 bases, leaving 18 bases between them. The length of the CDR3 is 16 residues. CDR1 and CDR2 (germline): MNHEY, SVGAGI. The CDR3 here is CASSYRDPSFRTEAFF. DNA of the CDR3: TGTGCCAGCAGTTACAGGGACCCGAGTTTTAGGACTGAAGCTTTCTTT.

In regard to this clonotype: This beta chain is a stray read from a library made for alpha chains; its abundance is not meaningful. V gene TRBV6-5 combines with J gene TRBJ2-7; TRBD1 matches at 8 bases. The CDR3 totals 14 residues. V dropped 2 bases and J dropped 3; count of bases not matched to a gene: 3. Germline CDR1 is MNHEY and CDR2 is SVGAGI. CDR3 DNA sequence: TGTGCCAGCAGTTACAACGGACAGGGCTACGAGCAGTACTTC. This codes for CASSYNGQGYEQYF.

As to this clonotype: This beta chain represents an off-target read in a library built for alpha chains; its size is of limited meaning. The chain carries TRBV20-1 and TRBJ2-1; TRBD2 matches 16 bases. V was clipped by 3 bases and J by 9 bases; unmatched bases: 2. Germline V gene sequence: CDR1 DFQATT, CDR2 SNEGSKA (reference sequence). The CDR3 length is 14 residues. CDR3 DNA: TGCAGTGCTAGGGGGACTAGCGGGAGGGGTGAGCAGTTCTTC. It encodes CSARGTSGRGEQFF.

Comments on this clonotype: Being off target in a library aimed at alpha chains, this beta chain has a size of little meaning. V is TRBV20-1 and J is TRBJ1-6, with D unclear. The germline V gene has CDR1 DFQATT and CDR2 SNEGSKA (reference sequence). V gave up 5 bases and J gave up 7 bases, with 6 bases separating them. This CDR3 is 11 amino acids long. CDR3: CSARGNSPLHF. For the CDR3, the DNA is TGCAGTGCTCGAGGGAATTCACCCCTCCACTTT.